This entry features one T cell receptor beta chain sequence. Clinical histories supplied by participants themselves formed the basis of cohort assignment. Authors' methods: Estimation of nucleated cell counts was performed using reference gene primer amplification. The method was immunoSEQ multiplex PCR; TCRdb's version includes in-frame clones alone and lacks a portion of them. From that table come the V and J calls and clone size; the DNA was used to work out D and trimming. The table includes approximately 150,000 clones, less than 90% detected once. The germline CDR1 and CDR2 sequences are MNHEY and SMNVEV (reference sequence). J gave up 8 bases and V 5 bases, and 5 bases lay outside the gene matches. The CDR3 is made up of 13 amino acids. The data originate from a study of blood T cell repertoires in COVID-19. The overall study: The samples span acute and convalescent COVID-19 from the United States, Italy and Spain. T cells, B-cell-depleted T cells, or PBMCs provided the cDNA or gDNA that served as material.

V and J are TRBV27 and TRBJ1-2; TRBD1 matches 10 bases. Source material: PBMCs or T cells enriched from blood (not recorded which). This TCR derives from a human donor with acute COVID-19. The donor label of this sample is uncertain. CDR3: CASSRTGGMGYTF. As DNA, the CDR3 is TGTGCCAGCAGTCGGACAGGGGGAATGGGCTACACCTTC.